Reported below is one TCR beta chain. Under the authors' procedure: Amplification of reference gene primers provided the estimated nucleated cell counts. This table comes from immunoSEQ multiplex PCR, and its TCRdb copy is limited to in-frame clones, with some not included. The V and J calls and clone size come from that table; D and trimming were worked out from the DNA. Of hundreds of thousands of clones listed, 90% were seen once; the top ten hold roughly 4.3%. Enrolled through a virtual design, the participants were between 18 and 89 years of age and came from around 25 US areas. Looked up from germline, CDR1 is SEHNR and CDR2 is FQNEAQ (reference sequence). Deletions cut 0 bases from V and 3 bases from J, with 13 bases between. The CDR3 consists of 16 residues. These data originate in a study of blood T cell repertoires in COVID-19.

Sequencing input: PBMCs or T cells enriched from blood (not recorded which). The chain is built from TRBV7-9 and TRBJ2-3, with D possibly being TRBD2 (5 bases). This sequence was found in a woman aged 18-29 years with acute COVID-19. In DNA, the CDR3 is TGTGCCAGCAGCTTAGCTGGGAGACTCGAGACAGATACGCAGTATTTT. Translation: CASSLAGRLETDTQYF.